Reported below is one T cell receptor beta chain. Its antigen is undetermined. Regarding time point: pre-treatment sample, taken before nivolumab and TIL therapy. The tumor samples were excised metastases, mostly pleural nodules or supraclavicular lymph nodes. Tumors were harvested before any PD-1/PD-L1 blockade. Stage 4 NSCLC adults joined between late 2017 and January 2020. The libraries were made with immunoSEQ v3. Sequencing depth was approximately 2 million read pairs for survey level, 5-6 million for deep. Clones were read by immunoSEQ multiplex PCR, and TCRdb kept only the in-frame ones, dropping some. The table shows around 9,000 clones, with roughly three quarters occurring only once. With V trimmed by 3 bases and J by 5 bases, 6 bases remained unmatched. Germline CDR1 is SGDLS and CDR2 is YYNGEE. This CDR3 is 14 amino acids long. This sample was included in a study of TIL therapy for anti-PD-1-resistant metastatic lung cancer.

Overall study results and limits: Compared with baseline intratumoral T cells, expanded TIL cultures were more clonal and less diverse (approximately 6% vs 31%).

The TCR comes from a person between 25 and 79 years old with non-small cell lung cancer. Material: tumor tissue, obtained at baseline. The rearrangement uses TRBV9 and TRBJ2-5, with 8 bases that match TRBD1. The CDR3: CASSATGGGETQYF. The CDR3 DNA reads TGTGCCAGCAGCGCAACAGGGGGAGGCGAGACCCAGTACTTC.